The 29 T cell receptor beta chains below all came from one sample that was sequenced in a study of blood T cell repertoires in COVID-19. Assay used: immunoSEQ multiplex PCR; TCRdb lists only in-frame clones, some missing. The repertoire holds nearly 55,000 clones, with over 80% as singletons. Sample: peripheral blood. These receptors all stem from a woman aged 55-70 years with active or convalescent COVID-19.

The chain has TRBV27 and TRBJ1-2; 8 bases are shared with TRBD1. V lost 5 bases, J lost 1 base, and 6 bases stayed unmatched. CDR1 and CDR2 from the germline V gene are MNHEY and SMNVEV (reference sequence). The CDR3 sequence is 15 residues long. CDR3 nucleotide sequence: TGTGCCAGCAGTCCTCGGACAGGGCATAACTATGGCTACACCTTC. This gives the protein CASSPRTGHNYGYTF.

A remark on this clone: In the same sample, other DNA sequences code for this CDR3. This chain connects TRBV7-3 to TRBJ1-1, with D maybe TRBD1 (5 bases). V was cut by 4 bases and J by 1 base, with 7 bases left in between. CDR1 SGHTA and CDR2 FQGTGA come from the germline V gene. This CDR3 contains 13 residues. CDR3 region: CASSSQGNTEAFF. The CDR3 region has the DNA TGTGCCAGCAGCTCGCAGGGGAACACTGAAGCTTTCTTT.

V gene TRBV14 combines with J gene TRBJ1-2, with D uncertain. Trimming shortened V by 3 bases and J by 4 bases, and 12 bases separated the two germline ends. This CDR3 has 14 amino acids. Germline values: CDR1 SGHDN, CDR2 FVKESK. CDR3 in amino acids: CASSHVVSGYGYTF. For the CDR3, the DNA is TGTGCCAGCAGCCATGTGGTCTCCGGCTATGGCTACACCTTC.

CDR3 in DNA: TGCGCCAGCAGTGAGTCGATGTGGGCCAGGGCGGCAGGCAATCAGCCCCAGCATTTT. Its translation: CASSESMWARAAGNQPQHF. The chain carries TRBV10-1 and TRBJ1-5; tentative D call: TRBD1 (5 bases). Looked up from germline, CDR1 is WNHNN and CDR2 is SYGVQD (reference sequence). V lost 0 bases, J lost 2 bases, and 20 bases lay in between. The CDR3 is made up of 19 amino acids.

The chain uses TRBV28 and TRBJ2-3; 8 nucleotides line up with TRBD2. CDR3 length: 14 residues. The germline V gene encodes CDR1 MDHEN and CDR2 SYDVKM. V shed 7 bases, J shed 8 bases, and the junction held 11 bases outside the gene matches. Written as DNA, the CDR3 is TGTGCCAGCATCTCGGGGACTAGTCGCGGTACGCAGTATTTT. This translates into CASISGTSRGTQYF. The whole variable domain, remainder taken from reference TRBV28 and TRBJ2-3, is DVKVTQSSRYLVKRTGEKVFLECVQDMDHENMFWYRQDPGLGLRLIYFSYDVKMKEKGDIPEGYSVSREKKERFSLILESASTNQTSMYLCASISGTSRGTQYFGPGTRLTVL.

The chain employs TRBV9 and TRBJ1-6; D is uncertain. The V gene's germline CDR1 is SGDLS and CDR2 YYNGEE. The CDR3 extends over 16 amino acids. The V gene lost 0 bases and the J gene lost 0 bases, with 7 bases spanning the gap. The CDR3 is CASSVGGSSYNSPLHF. The CDR3 region has the DNA TGTGCCAGCAGCGTAGGAGGCAGCTCCTATAATTCACCCCTCCACTTT. Supplemented by reference TRBV9 and TRBJ1-6, the full variable domain reads DSGVTQTPKHLITATGQRVTLRCSPRSGDLSVYWYQQSLDQGLQFLIQYYNGEERAKGNILERFSAQQFPDLHSELNLSSLELGDSALYFCASSVGGSSYNSPLHFGNGTRLTVT.

This chain uses TRBV5-5 with TRBJ2-2, with 8 bases that match TRBD2. The CDR3 covers 15 residues. V lost 5 bases to trimming and J lost 4 bases; unmatched junction nucleotides: 7. Germline CDR1 reads SGHKS; CDR2 reads YYEKEE (reference sequence). The chain's CDR3 is CASSPSGSVTGELFF. The CDR3 DNA follows: TGTGCCAGCAGTCCGAGCGGGAGCGTCACCGGGGAGCTGTTTTTT.

The count of this clone is one. The chain joins TRBV28 to TRBJ1-1; no firm D call. The CDR3 runs to 13 residues. Trimming pared 5 bases from V and 9 bases from J, leaving 16 bases between. Germline assignment: CDR1 MDHEN and CDR2 SYDVKM. CDR3 loop: CASSPSGREKAFF. The CDR3 region has the DNA TGTGCCAGCAGTCCCTCCGGGAGGGAAAAAGCTTTCTTT. The full variable domain, in which reference TRBV28 and TRBJ1-1 provide the parts outside the CDR3, is DVKVTQSSRYLVKRTGEKVFLECVQDMDHENMFWYRQDPGLGLRLIYFSYDVKMKEKGDIPEGYSVSREKKERFSLILESASTNQTSMYLCASSPSGREKAFFGQGTRLTVV.

V and J are TRBV2 and TRBJ1-1; the match to TRBD1 covers 9 bases. Losses at the gene ends were 10 bases for V and 0 bases for J; bases not matched to a gene: 6. CDR1 SNHLY and CDR2 FYNNEI come from the germline V gene. The CDR3 extends over 14 amino acids. The CDR3 loop is CATTGTGMNTEAFF. In nucleotides, the CDR3 is TGTGCCACCACCGGGACAGGGATGAACACTGAAGCTTTCTTT.

This chain connects TRBV19 to TRBJ2-3; TRBD2 matches at 10 bases. This CDR3 comprises 17 residues. CDR1 and CDR2 from the germline V gene are LNHDA and SQIVND (reference sequence). With V trimmed by 0 bases and J by 3 bases, 6 bases remained unmatched. The CDR3 DNA reads as TGTGCCAGTAGTATAGAATGGGCTAGCGGGAGAACAGATACGCAGTATTTT. Its protein is CASSIEWASGRTDTQYF.

The J gene is TRBJ1-1, the V gene TRBV7-8, with TRBD1 identical over 7 bases. V dropped 5 bases and J dropped 1; count of bases not matched to a gene: 4. CDR3 length: 14 amino acids. CDR1 is SGHVS, CDR2 FQNEAQ, per germline. Here the CDR3 reads CASSQGVANTEAFF. CDR3 nucleotides: TGTGCCAGCAGCCAGGGGGTGGCGAACACTGAAGCTTTCTTT.

The gene calls are TRBV19 and TRBJ1-4, with D maybe TRBD1 (5 bases). The CDR3 has 11 amino acids. Germline V CDR1 and CDR2: LNHDA, SQIVND (reference sequence). CDR3 sequence (DNA): TGTGTAACGGGGGGGAATGAAAAACTGTTTTTT. This encodes CVTGGNEKLFF.

This clone occurred once. This rearrangement joins TRBV28 to TRBJ1-3; no clear D. The CDR3 spans 14 residues. Per the germline V gene, CDR1 is MDHEN and CDR2 is SYDVKM. V was clipped by 1 base and J by 5 bases, with 9 bases between them. This CDR3 is CASSLSTPRNTIYF. DNA of the CDR3: TGTGCCAGCAGTTTATCGACACCACGAAACACCATATATTTT.

The chain uses TRBV13 and TRBJ2-3; 10 nucleotides line up with TRBD2. This CDR3 spans 15 amino acids. The junction had 2 bases not matched to a gene; V was cut back by 4 bases and J by 1 base. CDR1 PRHDT and CDR2 FYEKMQ come from the germline V gene (reference sequence). This CDR3 is CASSSGTSGTDTQYF. The CDR3 bases are TGTGCCAGCAGCTCGGGGACTAGCGGCACAGATACGCAGTATTTT.

This clone is medium-sized in the sample. The chain couples TRBV6-5 to TRBJ2-3, with 11 positions matching TRBD2. Germline lookup yields CDR1 MNHEY and CDR2 SVGAGI. The J segment lost 4 bases and the V segment lost 5 bases, leaving 5 bases of the junction unmatched. CDR3 length: 15 amino acids. CDR3: CASSPLAGEPDTQYF. The CDR3 nucleotides are TGTGCCAGCAGTCCACTAGCGGGGGAGCCAGATACGCAGTATTTT.

This sequence joins TRBV7-9 and TRBJ2-3, with unresolved D. V was pared by 2 bases and J by 4 bases, with 7 bases between. The CDR3 consists of 13 residues. Germline CDR1 and CDR2: SEHNR and FQNEAQ (reference sequence). Written as DNA, the CDR3 is TGTGCCAGCAGCTTAACCCCAGCAGATACGCAGTATTTT. This codes for CASSLTPADTQYF.

The chain is built from TRBV18 and TRBJ1-1, with D unclear. Trimming took off 6 bases at V and 1 base at J, with 12 bases between the two ends. This CDR3 is 14 amino acids long. The germline V gene encodes CDR1 KGHSH and CDR2 LQKENI. The CDR3, as DNA: TGTGCCAGCTCGTCAAGTTCAGGGAACACTGAAGCTTTCTTT. Amino acids: CASSSSSGNTEAFF. Filled out from reference TRBV18 and TRBJ1-1, the complete variable domain reads NAGVMQNPRHLVRRRGQEARLRCSPMKGHSHVYWYRQLPEEGLKFMVYLQKENIIDESGMPKERFSAEFPKEGPSILRIQQVVRGDSAAYFCASSSSSGNTEAFFGQGTRLTVV.

The chain carries TRBV4-1 and TRBJ2-1, with D possibly TRBD2 on 6 matching bases. V was pared by 4 bases and J by 8 bases, with 18 bases between. The CDR3 is 15 residues long. The V gene's germline CDR1 is MGHRA and CDR2 YSYEKL. CDR3 amino acids: CASSPTGGTMDEQFF. For the CDR3, the DNA is TGCGCCAGCAGCCCCACTGGGGGGACGATGGATGAGCAGTTCTTC.

The chain has TRBV18 and TRBJ2-1; 15 bases map to TRBD2. This CDR3 region has 13 residues. With V trimmed by 3 bases and J by 12 bases, 0 bases remained unmatched. Germline CDR1 reads KGHSH; CDR2 reads LQKENI. In DNA form, the CDR3 reads TGTGCCAGCTCACCGGGACTAGCGGGGGGGCAGTTCTTC. This codes for CASSPGLAGGQFF.

The V gene is TRBV4-1, the J gene TRBJ1-2; 8 bases agree with TRBD1. The CDR3 is 17 amino acids. V gave up 0 bases and J gave up 3 bases; unmatched junction bases: 9. Per germline, CDR1 MGHRA and CDR2 YSYEKL. The CDR3 region is CASSQDRQGARYYGYTF. The CDR3, as DNA: TGCGCCAGCAGCCAAGATAGGCAGGGGGCGAGATACTATGGCTACACCTTC.

The chain uses TRBV2 and TRBJ1-5, with D possibly TRBD1 on 6 matching bases. V was cut by 5 bases and J by 2 bases, with 16 bases left in between. The germline gives CDR1 SNHLY, CDR2 FYNNEI. The CDR3 is 16 amino acids. CDR3 region: CASSKSQGSGNQPQHF. The CDR3 nucleotides are TGTGCCAGCAGTAAGAGTCAGGGGTCTGGCAATCAGCCCCAGCATTTT.

The chain recombines TRBV6-5 with TRBJ2-5, with TRBD2 matching over 10 bases. The CDR3 covers 13 residues. J gave up 4 bases and V 10 bases, and 6 bases lay outside the gene matches. Germline lookup yields CDR1 MNHEY and CDR2 SVGAGI. The CDR3 here is CATLAGVGETQYF. For the CDR3, the DNA is TGTGCCACCCTAGCGGGGGTAGGAGAGACCCAGTACTTC.

This chain's CDR3 is CASSQELMQGYNEQFF. In nucleotides, the CDR3 is TGTGCCAGCAGCCAGGAGTTGATGCAGGGTTACAATGAGCAGTTCTTC. The chain links TRBV3-1 (or the pseudogene TRBV3-2) to TRBJ2-1; tentative D call: TRBD1 (5 bases). V was cut by 3 bases and J by 4 bases, with 16 bases left in between. Germline V gene lookup returns CDR1 LGHDT and CDR2 YNNKEL (reference sequence). This CDR3 has 16 amino acids.

This chain connects TRBV5-1 to TRBJ2-7; tentatively, D is TRBD1 (5 bases). V was shortened by 4 bases and J by 3 bases, with 11 bases between the two germline ends. The CDR3 extends over 13 amino acids. Germline CDR1 is SGHRS and CDR2 is YFSETQ. DNA of the CDR3: TGCGCCAGCAGCCCGACAGCAAACTACGAGCAGTACTTC. Protein product: CASSPTANYEQYF.

This clone appeared a few times. The chain employs TRBV7-2 and TRBJ1-5; TRBD1 matches 8 bases. CDR1 and CDR2 from the germline V gene are SGHTA and FQGNSA. V was clipped by 5 bases and J by 6 bases; unmatched bases: 9. The CDR3 has 15 amino acids. CDR3 protein: CASSLRTGSGQPQHF. The CDR3 DNA sequence: TGTGCCAGCAGCCTCCGGACAGGGTCGGGTCAGCCCCAGCATTTT.

The V call is TRBV12-2, the J call TRBJ1-2; the D call of TRBD1 is as the table states it, not checked on the DNA. TRBV12-2 is tagged as a pseudogene. The CDR3 spans 13 residues. CDR3 sequence reads: CASRSLDRRKDTF. The CDR3 DNA reads as TGTGCAAGTCGCTCATTGGACAGGCGCAAAGACACCTTC.

This rearrangement joins TRBV7-9 to TRBJ1-3; D unclear. The V end was cut by 5 bases, the J end by 1 base, with 12 bases between. Germline V gives CDR1 SEHNR, CDR2 FQNEAQ (reference sequence). This CDR3 has 15 amino acids. The CDR3 protein is CASSLTGLSGNTIYF. CDR3 nucleotides: TGTGCCAGCAGCCTAACGGGGTTATCTGGAAACACCATATATTTT.

This chain joins TRBV28 and TRBJ1-2, with TRBD1 matching over 8 bases. The trim removed 5 bases at V and 8 bases at J, leaving 13 bases unmatched. This CDR3 has 15 residues. In germline, CDR1 is MDHEN, CDR2 SYDVKM. The CDR3 here is CASSTLSTGGKGYTF. In DNA form, the CDR3 reads TGTGCCAGCAGTACTCTGAGCACAGGGGGAAAGGGCTACACCTTC.

V and J are TRBV18 and TRBJ2-5, with D hard to call. V dropped 2 bases and J dropped 0 bases, with 13 bases sitting between them. CDR1 and CDR2 (germline): KGHSH, LQKENI. There are 16 residues in the CDR3. The CDR3 nucleotides are TGTGCCAGCTCACCAGACCCAGGCGTGTACCAAGAGACCCAGTACTTC. Translating gives CASSPDPGVYQETQYF.